Detailed here is one TCR beta chain. Its antigen is currently unknown. These data belong to a study of cytomegalovirus exposure and HLA in healthy donors. General study results and limits: Donor immune exposure was known only as CMV serostatus. In a later analysis, a genetic analysis reported fewer productive-TCR N-insertions in an Asian-associated ancestry cluster than the cohort average. Further analysis was carried out later, and it showed several of the most significant clusters appearing linked to common viral pathogens.

It was with 60 Vbeta and 13 Jbeta primers that the PCR ran. In the authors' methods: Later, an analysis found about 80 million unique TCR beta chains, and about 10 million of these were shared. The assay was immunoSEQ multiplex PCR, and TCRdb's table has in-frame clones only and misses some. The DNA gave D and trimming, while V, J and clone size come from that table. In the table there are around 150,000 clones, 80% of which are singletons. Trimming at V came to 3 bases and at J to 5 bases, leaving 9 bases not matched to a gene. In germline, CDR1 is SNHLY, CDR2 FYNNEI. The CDR3 consists of 16 residues.

Material for sequencing was PBMCs. The chain carries TRBV2 and TRBJ2-7; 11 bases are shared with TRBD2. The sequence derives from a woman in her 50s in good health and CMV-seronegative. The CDR3 region is CASSEVSGGAGDEQYF. Written as DNA, the CDR3 is TGTGCCAGCAGTGAGGTTAGCGGGGGGGCCGGGGACGAGCAGTACTTC.